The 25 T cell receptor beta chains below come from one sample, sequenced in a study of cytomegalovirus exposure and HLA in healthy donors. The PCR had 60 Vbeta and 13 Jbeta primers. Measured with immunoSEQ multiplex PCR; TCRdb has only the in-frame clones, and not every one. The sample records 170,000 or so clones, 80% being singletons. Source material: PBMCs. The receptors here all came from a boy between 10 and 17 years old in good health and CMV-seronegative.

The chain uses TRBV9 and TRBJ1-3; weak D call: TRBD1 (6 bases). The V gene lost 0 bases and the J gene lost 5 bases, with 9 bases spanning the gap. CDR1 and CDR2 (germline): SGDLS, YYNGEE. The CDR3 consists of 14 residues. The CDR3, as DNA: TGTGCCAGCAGCGTAGGGCAGGGGAGAAACACCATATATTTT. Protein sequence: CASSVGQGRNTIYF.

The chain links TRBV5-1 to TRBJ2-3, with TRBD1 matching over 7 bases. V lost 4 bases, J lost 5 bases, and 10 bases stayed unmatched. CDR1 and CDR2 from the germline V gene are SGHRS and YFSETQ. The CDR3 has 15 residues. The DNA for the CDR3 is TGCGCCAGCAGCCCGAGACAGGGTATACAAGATACGCAGTATTTT. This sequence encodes CASSPRQGIQDTQYF.

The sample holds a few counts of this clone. The CDR3 nucleotides are TGTGCCTCGCGGACAGGGGGCCGAAAGGGAGCTTTCTTT. Translation: CASRTGGRKGAFF. The chain joins TRBV30 to TRBJ1-1; 11 bases agree with TRBD1. Germline values: CDR1 GTSNPN, CDR2 SVGIG (reference sequence). There are 13 residues in the CDR3. V shed 7 bases and J 10 bases; nucleotides not matched to a gene: 11.

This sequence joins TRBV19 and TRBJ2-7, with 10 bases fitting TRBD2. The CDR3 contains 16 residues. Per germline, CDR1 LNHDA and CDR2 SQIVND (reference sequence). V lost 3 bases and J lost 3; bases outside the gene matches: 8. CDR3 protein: CASSMSLAGEGYEQYF. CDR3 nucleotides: TGTGCCAGTAGTATGTCTCTAGCGGGAGAGGGCTACGAGCAGTACTTC.

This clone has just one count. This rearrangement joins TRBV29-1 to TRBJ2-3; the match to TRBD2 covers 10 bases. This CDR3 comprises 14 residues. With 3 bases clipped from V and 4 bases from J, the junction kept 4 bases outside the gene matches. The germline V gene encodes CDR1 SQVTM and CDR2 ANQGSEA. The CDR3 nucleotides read TGCAGCGTTGAGAATAGCGGGAGGCCAGATACGCAGTATTTT. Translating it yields CSVENSGRPDTQYF.

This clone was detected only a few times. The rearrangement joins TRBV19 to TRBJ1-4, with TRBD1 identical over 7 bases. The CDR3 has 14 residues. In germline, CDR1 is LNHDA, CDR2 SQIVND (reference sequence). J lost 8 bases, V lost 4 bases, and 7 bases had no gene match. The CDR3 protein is CASSKGGSGEKLFF. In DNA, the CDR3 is TGTGCCAGTAGTAAAGGGGGCTCTGGGGAAAAACTGTTTTTT.

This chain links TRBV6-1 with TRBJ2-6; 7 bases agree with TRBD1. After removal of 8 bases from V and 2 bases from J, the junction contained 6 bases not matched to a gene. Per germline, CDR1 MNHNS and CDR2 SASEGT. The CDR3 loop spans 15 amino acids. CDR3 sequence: CASGQGVTGANVLTF. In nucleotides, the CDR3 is TGTGCCAGCGGGCAGGGGGTCACTGGGGCCAACGTCCTGACTTTC.

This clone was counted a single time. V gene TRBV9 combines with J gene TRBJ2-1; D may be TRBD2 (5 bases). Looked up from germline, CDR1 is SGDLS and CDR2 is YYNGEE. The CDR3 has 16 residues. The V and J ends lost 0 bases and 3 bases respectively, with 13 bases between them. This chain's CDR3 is CASSVGQEDGYNEQFF. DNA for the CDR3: TGTGCCAGCAGCGTAGGGCAGGAGGATGGCTACAATGAGCAGTTCTTC. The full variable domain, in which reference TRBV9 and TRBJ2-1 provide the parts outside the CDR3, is DSGVTQTPKHLITATGQRVTLRCSPRSGDLSVYWYQQSLDQGLQFLIQYYNGEERAKGNILERFSAQQFPDLHSELNLSSLELGDSALYFCASSVGQEDGYNEQFFGPGTRLTVL.

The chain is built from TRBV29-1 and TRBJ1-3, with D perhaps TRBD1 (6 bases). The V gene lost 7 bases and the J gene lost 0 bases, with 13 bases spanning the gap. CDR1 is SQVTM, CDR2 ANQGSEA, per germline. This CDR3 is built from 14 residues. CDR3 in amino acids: CSGGEGHSGNTIYF. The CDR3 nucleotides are TGCAGCGGGGGGGAGGGACACTCTGGAAACACCATATATTTT.

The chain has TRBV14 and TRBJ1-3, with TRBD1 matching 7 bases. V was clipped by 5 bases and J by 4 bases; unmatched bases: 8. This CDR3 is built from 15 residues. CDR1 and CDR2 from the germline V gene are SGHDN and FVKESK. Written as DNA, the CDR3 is TGTGCCAGCAGCTCTCTTGAGACAGGGGGAAACACCATATATTTT. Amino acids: CASSSLETGGNTIYF.

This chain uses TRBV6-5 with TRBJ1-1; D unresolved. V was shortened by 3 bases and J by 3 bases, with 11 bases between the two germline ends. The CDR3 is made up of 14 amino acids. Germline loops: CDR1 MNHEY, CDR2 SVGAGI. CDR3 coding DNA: TGTGCCAGCAGTTATGTGCAGGTGGACACTGAAGCTTTCTTT. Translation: CASSYVQVDTEAFF.

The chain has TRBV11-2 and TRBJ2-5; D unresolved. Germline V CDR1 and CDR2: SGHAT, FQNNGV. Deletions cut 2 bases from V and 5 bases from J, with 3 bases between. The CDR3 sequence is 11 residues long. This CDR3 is CASSLLETQYF. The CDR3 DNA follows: TGTGCCAGCAGCTTACTGGAGACCCAGTACTTC.

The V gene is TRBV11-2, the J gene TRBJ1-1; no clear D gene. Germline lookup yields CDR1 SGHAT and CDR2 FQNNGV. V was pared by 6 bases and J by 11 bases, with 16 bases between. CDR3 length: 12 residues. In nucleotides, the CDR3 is TGTGCCAGCAGTCTCCCCGGGAGGGCGGCTTTCTTT. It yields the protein CASSLPGRAAFF.

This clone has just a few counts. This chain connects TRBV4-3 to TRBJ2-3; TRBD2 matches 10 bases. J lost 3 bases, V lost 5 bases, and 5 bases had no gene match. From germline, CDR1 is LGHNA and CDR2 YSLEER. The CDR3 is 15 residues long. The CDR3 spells CASSSPGLATDTQYF. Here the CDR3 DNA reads TGCGCCAGCAGCTCCCCGGGACTAGCGACAGATACGCAGTATTTT.

The CDR3 is CAWSVNRVNTEAFF. The CDR3, as DNA: TGTGCCTGGAGTGTGAACAGGGTGAACACTGAAGCTTTCTTT. The chain couples TRBV30 to TRBJ1-1; D might be TRBD1 (6 bases). Trimming removed 0 bases at V and 0 bases at J, with 8 bases between. CDR1 and CDR2 (germline): GTSNPN, SVGIG (reference sequence). This CDR3 contains 14 residues.

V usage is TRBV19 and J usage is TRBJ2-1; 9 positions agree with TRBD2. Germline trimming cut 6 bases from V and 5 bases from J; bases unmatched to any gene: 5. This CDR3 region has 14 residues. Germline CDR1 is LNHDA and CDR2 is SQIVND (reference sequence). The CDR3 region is CASREREVDNEQFF. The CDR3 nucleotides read TGTGCCAGTAGGGAGCGGGAGGTAGACAATGAGCAGTTCTTC.

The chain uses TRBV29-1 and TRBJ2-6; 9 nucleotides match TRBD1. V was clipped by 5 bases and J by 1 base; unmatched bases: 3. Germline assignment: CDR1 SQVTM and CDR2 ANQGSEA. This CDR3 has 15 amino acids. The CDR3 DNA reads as TGCAGCGTTAGGGGACAGGGATCTGGGGCCAACGTCCTGACTTTC. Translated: CSVRGQGSGANVLTF.

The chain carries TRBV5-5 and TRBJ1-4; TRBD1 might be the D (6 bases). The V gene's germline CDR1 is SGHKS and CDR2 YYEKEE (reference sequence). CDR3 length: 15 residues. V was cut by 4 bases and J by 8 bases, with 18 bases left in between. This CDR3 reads CASSTLQGSREKLFF. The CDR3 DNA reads TGTGCCAGCAGCACTCTACAGGGAAGTCGGGAAAAACTGTTTTTT.

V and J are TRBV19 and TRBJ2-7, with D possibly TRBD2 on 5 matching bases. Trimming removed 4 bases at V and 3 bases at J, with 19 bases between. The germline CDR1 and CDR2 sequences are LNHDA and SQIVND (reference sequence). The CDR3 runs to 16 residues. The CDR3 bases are TGTGCCAGTAGTACCGCACTGCCGGGTCGGGGCTACGAGCAGTACTTC. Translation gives CASSTALPGRGYEQYF.

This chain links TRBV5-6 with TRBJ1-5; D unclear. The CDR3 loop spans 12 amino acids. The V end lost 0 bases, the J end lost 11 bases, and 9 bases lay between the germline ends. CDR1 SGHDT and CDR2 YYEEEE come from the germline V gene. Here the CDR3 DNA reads TGTGCCAGCAGCTTGGGTGGTACAGCCCAGCATTTT. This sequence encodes CASSLGGTAQHF.

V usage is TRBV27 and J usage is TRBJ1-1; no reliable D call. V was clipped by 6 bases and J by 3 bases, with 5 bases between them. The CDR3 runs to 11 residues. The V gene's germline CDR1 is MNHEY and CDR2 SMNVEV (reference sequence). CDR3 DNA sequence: TGTGCCAGCAGGCGGTACACTGAAGCTTTCTTT. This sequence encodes CASRRYTEAFF.

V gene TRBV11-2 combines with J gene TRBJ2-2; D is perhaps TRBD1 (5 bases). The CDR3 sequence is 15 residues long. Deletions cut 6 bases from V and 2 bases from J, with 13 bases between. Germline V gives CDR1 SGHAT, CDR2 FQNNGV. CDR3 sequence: CASSSWGLNTGELFF. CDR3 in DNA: TGTGCCAGCAGTTCATGGGGCTTAAACACCGGGGAGCTGTTTTTT.

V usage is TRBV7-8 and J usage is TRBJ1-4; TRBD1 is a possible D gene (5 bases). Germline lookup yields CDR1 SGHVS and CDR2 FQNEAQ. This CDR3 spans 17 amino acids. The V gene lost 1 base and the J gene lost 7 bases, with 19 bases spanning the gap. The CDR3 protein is CASSLGRAPAGAEKLFF. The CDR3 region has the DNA TGTGCCAGCAGCTTAGGCAGGGCTCCAGCGGGAGCTGAAAAACTGTTTTTT.

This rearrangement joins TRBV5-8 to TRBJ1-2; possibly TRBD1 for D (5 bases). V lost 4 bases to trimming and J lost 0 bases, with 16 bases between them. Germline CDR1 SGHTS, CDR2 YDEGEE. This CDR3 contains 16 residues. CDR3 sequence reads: CASSTWQGPSNYGYTF. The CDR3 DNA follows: TGTGCCAGCAGCACCTGGCAGGGTCCATCTAACTATGGCTACACCTTC.

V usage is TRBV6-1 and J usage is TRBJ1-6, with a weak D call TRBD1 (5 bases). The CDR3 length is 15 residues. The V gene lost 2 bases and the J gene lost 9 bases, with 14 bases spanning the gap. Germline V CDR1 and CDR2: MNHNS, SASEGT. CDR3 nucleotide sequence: TGTGCCAGCAGTGAACCAGGGTACTCGGTTTCACCCCTCCACTTT. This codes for CASSEPGYSVSPLHF.